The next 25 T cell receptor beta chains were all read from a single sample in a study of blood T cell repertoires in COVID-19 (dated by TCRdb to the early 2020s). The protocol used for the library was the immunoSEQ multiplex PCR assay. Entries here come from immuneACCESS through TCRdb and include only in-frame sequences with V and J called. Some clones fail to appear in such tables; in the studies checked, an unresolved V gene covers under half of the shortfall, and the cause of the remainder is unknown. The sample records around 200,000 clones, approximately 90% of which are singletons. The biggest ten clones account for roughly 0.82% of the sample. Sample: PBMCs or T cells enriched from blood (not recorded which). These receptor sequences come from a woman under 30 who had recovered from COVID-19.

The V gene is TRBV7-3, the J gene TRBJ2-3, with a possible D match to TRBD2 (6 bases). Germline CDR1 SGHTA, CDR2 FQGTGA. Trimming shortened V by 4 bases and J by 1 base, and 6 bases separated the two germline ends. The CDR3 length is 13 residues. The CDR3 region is CASSWGGTDTQYF. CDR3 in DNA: TGTGCCAGCAGCTGGGGGGGCACAGATACGCAGTATTTT.

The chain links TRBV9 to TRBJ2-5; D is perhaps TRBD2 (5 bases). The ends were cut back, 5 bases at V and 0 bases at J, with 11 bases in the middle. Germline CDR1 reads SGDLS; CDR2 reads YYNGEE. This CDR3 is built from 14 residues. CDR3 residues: CASSVYGDQETQYF. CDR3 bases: TGTGCCAGCAGTGTATACGGGGACCAAGAGACCCAGTACTTC.

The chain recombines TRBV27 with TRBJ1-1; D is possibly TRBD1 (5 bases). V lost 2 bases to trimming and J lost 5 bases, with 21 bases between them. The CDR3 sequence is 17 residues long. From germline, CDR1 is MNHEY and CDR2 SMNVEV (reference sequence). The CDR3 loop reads CASSLAISGGDGTEAFF. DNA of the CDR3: TGTGCCAGCAGTTTAGCCATTTCTGGCGGGGACGGGACTGAAGCTTTCTTT.

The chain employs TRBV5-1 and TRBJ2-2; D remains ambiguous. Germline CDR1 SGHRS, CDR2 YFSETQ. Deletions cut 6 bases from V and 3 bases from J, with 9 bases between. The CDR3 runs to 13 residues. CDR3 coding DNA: TGCGCCAGCAAGGTCCAGGACACCGGGGAGCTGTTTTTT. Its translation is CASKVQDTGELFF. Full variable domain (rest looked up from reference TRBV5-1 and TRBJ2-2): KAGVTQTPRYLIKTRGQQVTLSCSPISGHRSVSWYQQTPGQGLQFLFEYFSETQRNKGNFPGRFSGRQFSNSRSEMNVSTLELGDSALYLCASKVQDTGELFFGEGSRLTVL.

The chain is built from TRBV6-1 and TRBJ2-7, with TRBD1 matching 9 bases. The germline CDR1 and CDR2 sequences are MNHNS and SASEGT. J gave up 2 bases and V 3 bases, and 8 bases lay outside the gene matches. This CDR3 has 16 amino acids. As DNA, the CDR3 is TGTGCCAGCAGTGAGCTAGTTGGGACAGGGCCCTACGAGCAGTACTTC. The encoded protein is CASSELVGTGPYEQYF.

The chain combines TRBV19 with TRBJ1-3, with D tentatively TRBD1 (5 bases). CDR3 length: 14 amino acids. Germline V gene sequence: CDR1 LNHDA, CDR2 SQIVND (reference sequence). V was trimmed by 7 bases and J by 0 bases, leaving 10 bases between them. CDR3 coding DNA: TGTGCCAGTAAACAGGTATACTCTGGAAACACCATATATTTT. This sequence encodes CASKQVYSGNTIYF. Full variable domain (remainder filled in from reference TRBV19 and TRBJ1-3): DGGITQSPKYLFRKEGQNVTLSCEQNLNHDAMYWYRQDPGQGLRLIYYSQIVNDFQKGDIAEGYSVSREKKESFPLTVTSAQKNPTAFYLCASKQVYSGNTIYFGEGSWLTVV.

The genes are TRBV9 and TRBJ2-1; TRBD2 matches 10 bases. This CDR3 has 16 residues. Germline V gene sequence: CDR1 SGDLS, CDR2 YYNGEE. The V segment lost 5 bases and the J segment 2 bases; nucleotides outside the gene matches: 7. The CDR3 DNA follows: TGTGCCAGCAGTCGAATAGCGGGAGGCCCCTACAATGAGCAGTTCTTC. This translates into CASSRIAGGPYNEQFF.

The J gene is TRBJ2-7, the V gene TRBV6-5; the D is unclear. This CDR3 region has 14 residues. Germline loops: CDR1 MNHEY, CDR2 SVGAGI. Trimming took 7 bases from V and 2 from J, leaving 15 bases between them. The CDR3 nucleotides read TGTGCCAGCATGCTTGGCGGCCGTACCTACGAGCAGTACTTC. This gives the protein CASMLGGRTYEQYF.

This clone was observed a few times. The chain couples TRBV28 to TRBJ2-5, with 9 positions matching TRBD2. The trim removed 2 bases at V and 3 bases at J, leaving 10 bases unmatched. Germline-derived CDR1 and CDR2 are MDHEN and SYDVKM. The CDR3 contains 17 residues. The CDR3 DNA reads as TGTGCCAGCAGTTTACCCGGACTAGCGCGGGTAAAAGAGACCCAGTACTTC. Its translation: CASSLPGLARVKETQYF.

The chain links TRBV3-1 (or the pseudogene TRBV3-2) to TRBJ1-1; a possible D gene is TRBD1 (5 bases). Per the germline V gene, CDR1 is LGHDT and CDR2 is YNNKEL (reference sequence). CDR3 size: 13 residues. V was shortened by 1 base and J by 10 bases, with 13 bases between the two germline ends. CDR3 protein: CASSQGGTLRAFF. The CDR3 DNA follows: TGTGCCAGCAGCCAAGGGGGCACCTTGCGAGCTTTCTTT.

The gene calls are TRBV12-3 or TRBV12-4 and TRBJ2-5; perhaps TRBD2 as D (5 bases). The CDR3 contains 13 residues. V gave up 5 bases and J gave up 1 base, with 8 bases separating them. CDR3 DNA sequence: TGTGCCAGCAGTCCCGGGATCCAAGAGACCCAGTACTTC. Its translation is CASSPGIQETQYF.

CDR3 nucleotides: TGTGCCAGCAGTACAGGGGGCCAGGGGGAGCAGTACTTC. Residues: CASSTGGQGEQYF. The J gene is TRBJ2-7, the V gene TRBV12-3 or TRBV12-4; 9 nucleotides line up with TRBD1. CDR3 length: 13 amino acids. The junction had 6 bases not matched to a gene; V was cut back by 5 bases and J by 7 bases.

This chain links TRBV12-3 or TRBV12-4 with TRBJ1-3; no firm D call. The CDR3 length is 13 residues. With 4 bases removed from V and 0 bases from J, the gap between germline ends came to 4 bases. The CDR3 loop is CASSSYSGNTIYF. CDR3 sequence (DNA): TGTGCCAGCAGTTCCTACTCTGGAAACACCATATATTTT.

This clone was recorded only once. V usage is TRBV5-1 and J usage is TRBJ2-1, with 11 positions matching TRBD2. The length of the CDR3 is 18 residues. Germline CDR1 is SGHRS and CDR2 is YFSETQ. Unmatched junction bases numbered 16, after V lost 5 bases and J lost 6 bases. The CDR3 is CASSSTSGRVGGVNEQFF. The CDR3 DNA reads TGCGCCAGCAGTTCTACTAGCGGGAGAGTGGGTGGGGTCAATGAGCAGTTCTTC.

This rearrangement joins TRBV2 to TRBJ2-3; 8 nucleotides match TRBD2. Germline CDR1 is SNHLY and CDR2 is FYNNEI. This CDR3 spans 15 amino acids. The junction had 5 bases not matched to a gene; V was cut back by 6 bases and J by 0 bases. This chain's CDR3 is CASRRLARSTDTQYF. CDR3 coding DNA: TGTGCCAGCAGAAGACTAGCGAGGAGCACAGATACGCAGTATTTT.

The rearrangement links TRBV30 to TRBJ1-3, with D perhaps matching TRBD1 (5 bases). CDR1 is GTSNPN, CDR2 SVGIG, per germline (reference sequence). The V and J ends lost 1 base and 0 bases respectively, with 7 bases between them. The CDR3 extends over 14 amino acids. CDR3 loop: CAWSAGISGNTIYF. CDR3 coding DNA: TGTGCCTGGAGTGCAGGGATCTCTGGAAACACCATATATTTT.

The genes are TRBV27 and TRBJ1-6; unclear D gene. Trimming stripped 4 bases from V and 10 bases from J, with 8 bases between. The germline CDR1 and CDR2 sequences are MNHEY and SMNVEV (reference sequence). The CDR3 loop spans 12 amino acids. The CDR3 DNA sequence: TGTGCCAGCAGTTCGCTGGCCTCACCCCTCCACTTT. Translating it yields CASSSLASPLHF.

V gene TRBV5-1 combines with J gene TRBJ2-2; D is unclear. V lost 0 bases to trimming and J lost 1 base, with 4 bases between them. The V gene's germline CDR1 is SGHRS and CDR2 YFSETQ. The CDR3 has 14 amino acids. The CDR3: CASSLAGNTGELFF. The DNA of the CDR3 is TGCGCCAGCAGCTTGGCAGGGAACACCGGGGAGCTGTTTTTT. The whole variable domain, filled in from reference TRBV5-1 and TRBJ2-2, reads KAGVTQTPRYLIKTRGQQVTLSCSPISGHRSVSWYQQTPGQGLQFLFEYFSETQRNKGNFPGRFSGRQFSNSRSEMNVSTLELGDSALYLCASSLAGNTGELFFGEGSRLTVL.

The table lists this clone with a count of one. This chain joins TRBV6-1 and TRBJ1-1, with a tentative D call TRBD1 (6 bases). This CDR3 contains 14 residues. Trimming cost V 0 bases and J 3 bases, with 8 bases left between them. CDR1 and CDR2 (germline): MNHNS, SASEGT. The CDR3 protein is CASSEASGDTEAFF. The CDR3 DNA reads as TGTGCCAGCAGTGAAGCCTCAGGGGACACTGAAGCTTTCTTT.

The CDR3 sequence: CASSPGRGGTQETQYF. The CDR3 nucleotides read TGTGCCAGCAGCCCGGGGAGGGGAGGGACCCAAGAGACCCAGTACTTC. The chain links TRBV11-3 to TRBJ2-5, with 7 nucleotides matching TRBD2. Germline V gene lookup returns CDR1 SGHNT and CDR2 YENEEA. This CDR3 comprises 16 residues. Germline trimming cut 5 bases from V and 1 base from J; bases unmatched to any gene: 10.

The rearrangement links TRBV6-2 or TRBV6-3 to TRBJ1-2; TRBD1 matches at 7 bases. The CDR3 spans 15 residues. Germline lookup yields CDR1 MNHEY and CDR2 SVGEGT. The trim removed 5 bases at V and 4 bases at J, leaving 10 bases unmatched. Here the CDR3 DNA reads TGTGCCAGCAGTCCCCTCCGGACAGGCTTCTATGGCTACACCTTC. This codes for CASSPLRTGFYGYTF.

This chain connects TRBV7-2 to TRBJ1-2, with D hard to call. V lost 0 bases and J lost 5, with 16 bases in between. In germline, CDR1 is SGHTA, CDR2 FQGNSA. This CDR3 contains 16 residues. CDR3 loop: CASSLAEVLTVYGYTF. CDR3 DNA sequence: TGTGCCAGCAGCTTAGCCGAGGTGCTAACGGTATATGGCTACACCTTC.

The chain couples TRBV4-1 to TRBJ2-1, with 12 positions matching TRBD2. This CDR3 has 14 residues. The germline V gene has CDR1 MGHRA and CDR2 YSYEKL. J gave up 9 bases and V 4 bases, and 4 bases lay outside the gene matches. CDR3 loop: CASSRGLAGGEQFF. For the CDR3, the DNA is TGCGCCAGCAGCCGGGGACTAGCGGGTGGTGAGCAGTTCTTC.

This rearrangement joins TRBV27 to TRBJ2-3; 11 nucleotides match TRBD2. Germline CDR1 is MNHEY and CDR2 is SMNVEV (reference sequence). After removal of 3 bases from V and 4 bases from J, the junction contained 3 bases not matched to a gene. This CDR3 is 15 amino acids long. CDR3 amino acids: CASSLTSGKADTQYF. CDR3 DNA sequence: TGTGCCAGCAGTTTGACTAGCGGGAAGGCAGATACGCAGTATTTT.

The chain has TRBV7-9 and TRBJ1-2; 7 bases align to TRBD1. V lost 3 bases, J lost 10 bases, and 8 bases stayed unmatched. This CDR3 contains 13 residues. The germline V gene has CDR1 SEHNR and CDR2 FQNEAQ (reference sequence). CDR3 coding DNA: TGTGCCAGCAGCTTGGACAGGACCTCCGCCTACACCTTC. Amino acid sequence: CASSLDRTSAYTF.